This T cell receptor (beta chain) was profiled in a study of blood T cell repertoires in COVID-19 (dated by TCRdb to 2018 to 2020). Looking at the study overall: The collaborator samples originated in the United States, Italy and Spain and spanned the acute and convalescent phases of COVID-19. The prospective study material was composed of cDNA or gDNA derived from T cells, B-cell-depleted T cells, or PBMCs. The samples were drawn from the first 160 participants of the ongoing ImmuneRACE study and from 1,200 or so subjects provided by 6 global collaborators. Where available, HLA class I and class II types were taken from metadata supplied by the sample provider and were not determined by assay-based typing. A freely available public database, intended as a resource for researchers studying the immune response to SARS-CoV-2, is where the repertoires were released. The dataset comprised deeply sampled blood TCRbeta repertoires from subjects exposed to, actively infected with, or recovered from COVID-19. The sample metadata nearly always contained a de-identified subject ID, COVID-19 status, age in years and sex.

Broader findings and caveats from the paper: The amount of clinical and demographic metadata varied by source and participant and was provided uncurated.

The CDR3, cysteine through phenylalanine, is 13 amino acids long. Here the CDR3 DNA is all that survives: 39 bases in frame from base 1. At the junction V is shortened by 5 bases and J by 7 bases; bases outside the gene matches: 5. The germline V gene (reference sequence) sets CDR1 to SEHNR and CDR2 to FQNEAQ. In Seattle, one collaborating source enrolled patients while the infection was active and tracked those patients longitudinally over the course of disease. Whole blood was collected in K2EDTA tubes by collaborating institutions according to the institutions' own protocols. For TCRbeta analysis, collaborator samples were shipped as frozen whole blood, as isolated PBMCs, or as DNA extracted from either sample type. TCRbeta CDR3 regions were amplified from genomic DNA by means of the immunoSEQ Assay, a bias-controlled multiplex PCR. Turning to the authors' computational methods: Within the assay, amplification of reference gene primers was used to estimate how many nucleated cells each sample contained. To quantify the absolute abundance of each unique TCRbeta CDR3 rearrangement, sequence reads were collapsed and filtered. Productive Simpson clonality was computed per sample as the square root of Simpson's diversity index over productive rearrangements. In TCRdb, the immuneACCESS table is reduced to in-frame sequences with V and J assigned. These tables do not hold every clone; where another copy was compared, an unresolved V gene accounts for under half, and the others remain unexplained. V and J calls and clone size are as listed in that table; D and trimming were resolved from the DNA. This sample holds tens of thousands of clones; roughly four fifths were observed only once. The ten most abundant clones make up more than 30% of the sample.

On this clone: Its recognized antigen is unknown. Qualities for individual bases were not recorded, and no much larger clone is one base off.

What was sequenced was peripheral blood. The rearrangement combines TRBV7-9 with TRBJ1-2; TRBD1 aligns with 9 central bases. The clonotype comes from a man aged 60 to 75 with COVID-19, enrolled during active disease. The CDR3 reads CASSQDRGGGYTF. The nucleotide sequence reads as follows: TGTGCCAGCAGCCAGGACAGGGGTGGTGGCTACACCTTC.